A single sample gave rise to the 23 T cell receptor beta chains below, sequenced in a study of early T cells in non-severe SARS-CoV-2 infection. MiXCR was run by TCRdb on the 5' RACE reads, yielding one entry per CDR3 protein. Seen here are tens of thousands of distinct CDR3 sequences, roughly 15% observed once, and the top ten hold about 4%. The specimen was whole blood, collected at baseline. All receptors come from an adult who was a healthcare worker with PCR-confirmed SARS-CoV-2 infection or an uninfected control (not recorded which).

Only a few counts were recorded for this clonotype. This rearrangement joins TRBV7-6 to TRBJ2-2; 14 bases fit TRBD2. V was clipped by 4 bases and J by 4 bases; unmatched bases: 8. The CDR3 runs to 18 residues. The germline gives CDR1 SGHVS, CDR2 FNYEAQ. For the CDR3, the DNA is TGTGCCAGCAGCTCTATGGGACTAGCGGGAGATGGCACCGGGGAGCTGTTTTTT. Translated: CASSSMGLAGDGTGELFF.

Of note for this clonotype: This may stem from a read error, because a much larger clone lies one nucleotide away. The chain recombines TRBV5-5 with TRBJ1-2; possibly TRBD1 for D (5 bases). The V end was cut by 0 bases, the J end by 4 bases, with 19 bases between. The CDR3 is made up of 17 amino acids. Per germline, CDR1 SGHKS and CDR2 YYEKEE (reference sequence). CDR3 amino acids: CASSLAFSWDQLYGYTF. DNA of the CDR3: TGTGCCAGCAGCTTGGCCTTTAGCTGGGACCAACTCTATGGCTACACCTTC. The whole variable domain, filled in from reference TRBV5-5 and TRBJ1-2, reads DAGVTQSPTHLIKTRGQQVTLRCSPISGHKSVSWYQQVLGQGPQFIFQYYEKEERGRGNFPDRFSARQFPNYSSELNVNALLLGDSALYLCASSLAFSWDQLYGYTFGSGTRLTVV.

This clonotype occurred many times. The rearrangement joins TRBV6-5 to TRBJ2-4, with D unresolved. There are 14 residues in the CDR3. V was pared by 5 bases and J by 7 bases, with 15 bases between. Germline V lookup: CDR1 MNHEY, CDR2 SVGAGI. This chain's CDR3 is CASSVSSTGNIQYF. The CDR3 coding sequence is TGTGCCAGCAGTGTCAGTTCTACGGGTAACATTCAGTACTTC.

This clonotype appeared many times. V and J are TRBV7-2 and TRBJ2-1, with D hard to call. Germline V gene lookup returns CDR1 SGHTA and CDR2 FQGNSA. V lost 3 bases to trimming and J lost 3 bases, with 6 bases between them. The CDR3 length is 13 residues. CDR3 in DNA: TGTGCCAGCAGCTTCCAGAGCTACAATGAGCAGTTCTTC. Translated, it gives CASSFQSYNEQFF.

The chain is built from TRBV24-1 and TRBJ2-1; weak D call: TRBD1 (5 bases). There are 13 residues in the CDR3. Germline-derived CDR1 and CDR2 are KGHDR and SFDVKD. V was cut by 7 bases and J by 6 bases, with 12 bases left in between. CDR3 sequence reads: CATSSGFGNEQFF. The CDR3 nucleotides read TGTGCCACCAGCTCAGGGTTTGGCAATGAGCAGTTCTTC.

This clonotype was seen only a few times. The genes are TRBV24-1 and TRBJ2-1; 9 bases line up with TRBD2. This CDR3 has 16 residues. The V and J ends lost 3 bases and 4 bases, in that order; junction bases with no gene match: 6. Germline V lookup: CDR1 KGHDR, CDR2 SFDVKD. DNA of the CDR3: TGTGCCACCAGTGATAACGTAGCGGGAGAATACAATGAGCAGTTCTTC. Translating gives CATSDNVAGEYNEQFF.

This clonotype was detected many times. The rearrangement uses TRBV12-3 or TRBV12-4 and TRBJ2-1; 12 positions match TRBD2. V lost 3 bases and J lost 4; bases outside the gene matches: 1. This CDR3 has 15 residues. CDR3 nucleotides: TGTGCCAGCAGTTTGCTAGCGGGAGGGTACAATGAGCAGTTCTTC. Protein sequence: CASSLLAGGYNEQFF.

This chain uses TRBV11-3 with TRBJ1-1; TRBD1 aligns across 9 bases. The CDR3 loop spans 15 amino acids. V shed 3 bases, J shed 0 bases, and the junction held 2 bases outside the gene matches. Germline CDR1 and CDR2: SGHNT and YENEEA. In DNA, the CDR3 is TGTGCCAGCAGCTTGGGGACAGGGATGAACACTGAAGCTTTCTTT. It specifies CASSLGTGMNTEAFF. The entire variable domain, with the rest obtained from reference TRBV11-3 and TRBJ1-1, is as follows: EAGVVQSPRYKIIEKKQPVAFWCNPISGHNTLYWYLQNLGQGPELLIRYENEEAVDDSQLPKDRFSAERLKGVDSTLKIQPAELGDSAVYLCASSLGTGMNTEAFFGQGTRLTVV.

The chain combines TRBV3-1 with TRBJ2-2; 9 bases fit TRBD2. The ends lost 4 bases at V and 6 bases at J; junction bases unmatched: 3. The germline CDR1 and CDR2 sequences are LGHDT and YNNKEL (reference sequence). This CDR3 contains 14 residues. The CDR3 region is CASSLAGVPGELFF. CDR3 DNA: TGTGCCAGCAGCCTAGCGGGAGTACCCGGGGAGCTGTTTTTT. Full variable domain (remainder filled in from reference TRBV3-1 and TRBJ2-2): DTAVSQTPKYLVTQMGNDKSIKCEQNLGHDTMYWYKQDSKKFLKIMFSYNNKELIINETVPNRFSPKSPDKAHLNLHINSLELGDSAVYFCASSLAGVPGELFFGEGSRLTVL.

This clonotype showed up just a few times. CDR3 DNA: TGTGCCAGCAGTTACTCGATAGACCCGAACACTGAAGCTTTCTTT. The encoded protein is CASSYSIDPNTEAFF. The J gene is TRBJ1-1, the V gene TRBV6-6, with D unresolved. CDR3 length equals 15 residues. The germline V gene encodes CDR1 MNHNY and CDR2 SVGAGI (reference sequence). The ends were cut back, 0 bases at V and 1 base at J, with 9 bases in the middle.

This clonotype has more than one count but fewer than ten. The chain carries TRBV24-1 and TRBJ1-5; TRBD1 might be the D (6 bases). The ends were cut back, 4 bases at V and 0 bases at J, with 9 bases in the middle. The CDR3 consists of 15 residues. Germline CDR1 reads KGHDR; CDR2 reads SFDVKD. The CDR3 loop is CATSEGAYSNQPQHF. In DNA, the CDR3 is TGTGCCACCAGTGAGGGGGCTTATAGCAATCAGCCCCAGCATTTT.

The table lists this clonotype with a few counts. V gene TRBV18 combines with J gene TRBJ1-1, with 9 bases aligning to TRBD1. V lost 5 bases and J lost 0; bases outside the gene matches: 4. This CDR3 comprises 15 residues. Germline V CDR1 and CDR2: KGHSH, LQKENI. The CDR3 reads CASSTGQGMNTEAFF. CDR3 DNA: TGTGCCAGCTCAACGGGACAGGGAATGAACACTGAAGCTTTCTTT.

The chain has TRBV10-1 and TRBJ1-1; D gene ambiguous. CDR3 size: 12 residues. Germline CDR1 and CDR2: WNHNN and SYGVQD (reference sequence). Trimming took 2 bases from V and 1 from J, leaving 2 bases between them. CDR3 nucleotides: TGCGCCAGCAGTGAGCGGAACACTGAAGCTTTCTTT. Its protein is CASSERNTEAFF.

The J gene is TRBJ2-1, the V gene TRBV11-2; D gene uncertain. CDR1 is SGHAT and CDR2 is FQNNGV in the germline V gene. The CDR3 is 13 residues long. The V and J ends lost 4 bases and 15 bases respectively, with 19 bases between them. The CDR3 coding sequence is TGTGCCAGCAGCTCAGTTACGATTCCAGATCCGTTCTTC. Translation gives CASSSVTIPDPFF.

This clonotype was seen more than once but under ten times. The genes are TRBV7-6 and TRBJ2-5, with a tentative D call TRBD2 (6 bases). V gave up 3 bases and J gave up 5 bases, with 13 bases separating them. This CDR3 is 14 amino acids long. From germline, CDR1 is SGHVS and CDR2 FNYEAQ. The CDR3: CASSFGGTGETQYF. DNA of the CDR3: TGTGCCAGCAGCTTCGGCGGGACGGGGGAGACCCAGTACTTC.

The chain recombines TRBV28 with TRBJ1-1, with no clear D. This CDR3 spans 15 amino acids. CDR1 MDHEN and CDR2 SYDVKM come from the germline V gene. Trimming took 3 bases from V and 0 from J, leaving 11 bases between them. CDR3 amino acids: CASSFPVRVNTEAFF. The CDR3 DNA sequence: TGTGCCAGCAGTTTTCCGGTGAGAGTGAACACTGAAGCTTTCTTT.

This clonotype was counted many times. The chain uses TRBV4-1 and TRBJ1-1; 9 bases line up with TRBD1. This CDR3 contains 18 residues. V dropped 4 bases and J dropped 1; count of bases not matched to a gene: 13. Germline loops: CDR1 MGHRA, CDR2 YSYEKL. The CDR3 here is CASSLAWGTGTSNTEAFF. CDR3 sequence (DNA): TGCGCCAGCAGCCTGGCTTGGGGGACAGGGACCTCGAACACTGAAGCTTTCTTT.

V and J are TRBV6-2 or TRBV6-3 and TRBJ1-1; the D is unclear. V was cut by 5 bases and J by 2 bases, with 9 bases left in between. Germline CDR1 MNHEY, CDR2 SVGEGT. The CDR3 covers 13 residues. CDR3 amino acids: CASSMRCNTEAFF. DNA of the CDR3: TGTGCCAGCAGTATGAGATGCAACACTGAAGCTTTCTTT.

The chain joins TRBV10-2 to TRBJ1-5; the D is unclear. Germline V lookup: CDR1 WSHSY, CDR2 SAAADI. V gave up 8 bases and J gave up 7 bases, with 12 bases separating them. The CDR3 totals 12 residues. CDR3 nucleotide sequence: TGCGCCAGCGGCGAGGGTAACCAGCCCCAGCATTTT. This sequence encodes CASGEGNQPQHF.

This CDR3 reads CASSVGADDQPQHF. As DNA, the CDR3 is TGTGCCAGCAGCGTAGGGGCCGACGATCAGCCCCAGCATTTT. The V and J genes are TRBV9 and TRBJ1-5; D call uncertain. CDR1 and CDR2 from the germline V gene are SGDLS and YYNGEE. V was pared by 0 bases and J by 5 bases, with 9 bases between. The CDR3 has 14 residues.

The chain couples TRBV29-1 to TRBJ1-1; possible D gene TRBD1, 5 bases. Germline V gene lookup returns CDR1 SQVTM and CDR2 ANQGSEA. Deletions cut 7 bases from V and 1 base from J, with 10 bases between. This CDR3 has 12 residues. Here the CDR3 reads CSGGLKNTEAFF. CDR3 DNA sequence: TGCAGCGGGGGACTGAAGAACACTGAAGCTTTCTTT.

This clonotype came up many times. The V and J genes are TRBV6-6 and TRBJ2-4; 9 bases match TRBD2. The CDR3 covers 16 residues. From germline, CDR1 is MNHNY and CDR2 SVGAGI (reference sequence). J gave up 0 bases and V 9 bases, and 9 bases lay outside the gene matches. In DNA, the CDR3 is TGTGCCAGTCAACCTAGCGGGAAGATAGCCAAAAACATTCAGTACTTC. It yields the protein CASQPSGKIAKNIQYF.

The V call is TRBV6-1, the J call TRBJ2-5, with 7 bases matching TRBD1. The junction had 6 bases not matched to a gene; V was cut back by 6 bases and J by 2 bases. The CDR3 has 14 residues. From germline, CDR1 is MNHNS and CDR2 SASEGT. The CDR3 reads CASSPGTVQETQYF. The CDR3 DNA is TGTGCCAGCAGCCCCGGGACAGTACAAGAGACCCAGTACTTC.